This TCR beta chain was found in a study of blood T cells in healthy people across ages. Study-wide findings and caveats: The long-lived group displayed more naive CD4+ cells, plus higher diversity, than the aged donors did. A strong correlation between TCR beta diversity and naive T cell percentage was seen. The lack of PBMC sorting stopped any conclusive naive versus antigen-experienced comparison.

A sample-barcoded 5' primer and a J-beta primer mix were used in a second PCR of roughly 7 to 11 cycles. A template-switch adaptor with 12 random nucleotides tagged each cDNA molecule. TCRdb reprocessed the 5' RACE reads via MiXCR and lists one record per CDR3 protein. The sample has 1,800,000 or so distinct CDR3 sequences, approximately 40% seen once. On this clonotype: Its antigen is currently unknown.

The sequenced sample consisted of blood. The clonotype was recovered from a human donor in good health.

The CDR3 is CAISEMDRGEETQYF. CDR3 sequence (DNA): TGTGCCATCAGTGAGATGGACAGGGGAGAAGAGACCCAGTACTTC. The J gene is TRBJ2-5, the V gene TRBV10-3; 9 bases are shared with TRBD1. This CDR3 contains 15 residues. Germline CDR1 ENHRY, CDR2 SYGVKD. V was clipped by 2 bases and J by 3 bases; unmatched bases: 4.